The clone carrying this TCR beta chain was seen a single time. Its cognate antigen is unknown. The data derive from a study of early T cells in non-severe SARS-CoV-2 infection. On the study more broadly: The chains were unpaired, and the sequenced material was bulk RNA from unsorted whole blood. Overall study results and limits: Anti-spike CD8 specificities were favored by VDJdb matching, whose results missed private and CD4 specificities.

The V end lost 3 bases, the J end lost 1 base, and 3 bases lay between the germline ends. CDR1 and CDR2 from the germline V gene are MRHNA and SNTAGT. The CDR3 contains 12 residues. Attachment of unique molecular identifiers to individual cDNA molecules was performed. TCRdb ran MiXCR on the 5' RACE reads and lists one entry per CDR3 protein. Of about 80,000 distinct CDR3 sequences in the sample, approximately 10% are singletons; the top ten hold about 4.4%. This TCR was recovered from an adult who was a healthcare worker with PCR-confirmed SARS-CoV-2 infection or an uninfected control (not recorded which). Sequenced sample: whole blood. The chain has TRBV6-4 and TRBJ1-2; D call uncertain. The DNA of the CDR3 is TGTGCCAGCAGTGAAAGTAACTATGGCTACACCTTC. Translation gives CASSESNYGYTF.